Below, 19 T cell receptor beta chains from the same sample are listed, as sequenced in a study of cytomegalovirus exposure and HLA in healthy donors (dated by TCRdb to the late 2010s). Preparation of the library involved the immunoSEQ multiplex PCR assay. For the multiplex PCR, a mixture combining 60 forward primers for TCR Vbeta segments and 13 reverse primers for TCR Jbeta segments was used. TCRdb obtained this table from immuneACCESS and retained in-frame rearrangements with V and J assigned. These tables miss some clones; where compared with another copy, unresolved V genes account for less than half of the shortfall, and the remainder is unexplained. The sample yields tens of thousands of clones; roughly 80% were counted once. The top ten hold roughly 3.7% of the sample. Sequencing was done on a sample of PBMCs. The origin of the receptors is a man younger than 40 in good health and CMV-seronegative.

The chain has TRBV20-1 and TRBJ2-7, with D perhaps matching TRBD2 (5 bases). This CDR3 has 11 amino acids. Trimming removed 3 bases at V and 3 bases at J, with 6 bases between. From germline, CDR1 is DFQATT and CDR2 SNEGSKA (reference sequence). The DNA of the CDR3 is TGCAGTGCTAGCGGACTCTACGAGCAGTACTTC. Amino acids: CSASGLYEQYF.

The rearrangement links TRBV6-5 to TRBJ2-7; D ambiguous. The CDR3 covers 13 residues. V gave up 6 bases and J gave up 0 bases, with 9 bases separating them. Per germline, CDR1 MNHEY and CDR2 SVGAGI. The CDR3 sequence is CASSPDISYEQYF. CDR3 DNA: TGTGCCAGCAGCCCCGACATCTCCTACGAGCAGTACTTC.

V gene TRBV19 combines with J gene TRBJ2-5; 8 nucleotides align to TRBD1. The CDR3 totals 14 residues. Germline CDR1 LNHDA, CDR2 SQIVND (reference sequence). The V gene end was trimmed by 3 bases and the J gene end by 5 bases; junction bases not matched to a gene: 5. The CDR3: CASSMQGAGETQYF. The CDR3, as DNA: TGTGCCAGTAGTATGCAGGGGGCCGGGGAGACCCAGTACTTC. Combining the CDR3 with reference TRBV19 and TRBJ2-5 gives the whole variable domain DGGITQSPKYLFRKEGQNVTLSCEQNLNHDAMYWYRQDPGQGLRLIYYSQIVNDFQKGDIAEGYSVSREKKESFPLTVTSAQKNPTAFYLCASSMQGAGETQYFGPGTRLLVL.

The gene calls are TRBV18 and TRBJ2-2; unclear D gene. Trimming cost V 3 bases and J 2 bases, with 10 bases left between them. This CDR3 contains 15 residues. Germline lookup yields CDR1 KGHSH and CDR2 LQKENI. The CDR3 spells CASSPMRSNTGELFF. CDR3 bases: TGTGCCAGCTCACCGATGCGAAGTAACACCGGGGAGCTGTTTTTT.

This chain uses TRBV7-4 with TRBJ1-1; maybe TRBD1 (5 bases). Trimming shortened V by 3 bases and J by 4 bases, and 12 bases separated the two germline ends. CDR3 length: 14 amino acids. CDR1 SGHVT and CDR2 SQSDAQ come from the germline V gene. In DNA, the CDR3 is TGTGCCAGCAGCTTTGGGGGGGTGGGCACTGAAGCTTTCTTT. It encodes CASSFGGVGTEAFF.

The V and J genes are TRBV9 and TRBJ2-3; 13 bases fit TRBD2. The CDR3 is 17 amino acids. Trimming cost V 2 bases and J 3 bases; bases outside gene matches: 6. Germline values: CDR1 SGDLS, CDR2 YYNGEE. The CDR3 spells CASSVETSGRRTDTQYF. The CDR3 DNA reads TGTGCCAGCAGCGTGGAGACTAGCGGGAGGAGGACAGATACGCAGTATTTT.

The CDR3 bases are TGTGCCAGCTCGGCGGGGACCTACAATGAGCAGTTCTTC. It codes for CASSAGTYNEQFF. This chain links TRBV6-1 with TRBJ2-1; a possible D gene is TRBD2 (6 bases). CDR1 and CDR2 from the germline V gene are MNHNS and SASEGT. Trimming stripped 8 bases from V and 2 bases from J, with 10 bases between. The CDR3 has 13 residues.

In this sample, this clone turned up a few times. This sample also contains other DNA sequences that code for the same CDR3. V and J are TRBV5-6 and TRBJ1-1; D ambiguous. Germline V gene lookup returns CDR1 SGHDT and CDR2 YYEEEE. The CDR3 length is 15 residues. V was clipped by 1 base and J by 0 bases, with 10 bases between them. The CDR3 DNA follows: TGTGCCAGCAGCTTGAATCCGGGATTGAACACTGAAGCTTTCTTT. This translates into CASSLNPGLNTEAFF. Filled out from reference TRBV5-6 and TRBJ1-1, the complete variable domain reads DAGVTQSPTHLIKTRGQQVTLRCSPKSGHDTVSWYQQALGQGPQFIFQYYEEEERQRGNFPDRFSGHQFPNYSSELNVNALLLGDSALYLCASSLNPGLNTEAFFGQGTRLTVV.

The chain uses TRBV21-1 and TRBJ2-7; TRBD1 reflects the table's D call only, with no check against the DNA. TRBV21-1 is designated a pseudogene. This CDR3 has 14 residues. This chain's CDR3 is CASSKPQHPYEQYF. The CDR3 DNA follows: TGTGCCAGCAGCAAACCCCAACATCCCTACGAGCAGTACTTC.

The chain carries TRBV5-1 and TRBJ1-2; no reliable D call. Trimming took off 4 bases at V and 4 bases at J, with 17 bases between the two ends. Germline V gene lookup returns CDR1 SGHRS and CDR2 YFSETQ. The CDR3 totals 15 residues. The CDR3 loop reads CASSPPGQEAYGYTF. In nucleotides, the CDR3 is TGCGCCAGCAGCCCCCCCGGGCAGGAGGCCTATGGCTACACCTTC. Filled out from reference TRBV5-1 and TRBJ1-2, the complete variable domain reads KAGVTQTPRYLIKTRGQQVTLSCSPISGHRSVSWYQQTPGQGLQFLFEYFSETQRNKGNFPGRFSGRQFSNSRSEMNVSTLELGDSALYLCASSPPGQEAYGYTFGSGTRLTVV.

This rearrangement joins TRBV29-1 to TRBJ2-3, with TRBD2 matching over 13 bases. The CDR3 is made up of 15 amino acids. The germline CDR1 and CDR2 sequences are SQVTM and ANQGSEA. V was clipped by 6 bases and J by 5 bases; unmatched bases: 8. The DNA of the CDR3 is TGCAGCGTACCTGGGACTAGCGGGAATTTAGATACGCAGTATTTT. Translation: CSVPGTSGNLDTQYF.

V and J are TRBV2 and TRBJ1-2; tentative D call: TRBD1 (6 bases). CDR1 SNHLY and CDR2 FYNNEI come from the germline V gene. Deletions cut 2 bases from V and 7 bases from J, with 11 bases between. CDR3 length: 13 residues. The CDR3 DNA follows: TGTGCCAGCAGTGAATGGGGGGGCTTTGGCTACACCTTC. Translating gives CASSEWGGFGYTF.

This chain links TRBV10-3 with TRBJ1-4, with TRBD1 matching 8 bases. In germline, CDR1 is ENHRY, CDR2 SYGVKD. The CDR3 loop spans 16 amino acids. With V trimmed by 2 bases and J by 6 bases, 8 bases remained unmatched. CDR3: CAISERKGQGYEKLFF. In DNA form, the CDR3 reads TGTGCCATCAGTGAGCGTAAAGGACAGGGTTATGAAAAACTGTTTTTT.

The rearrangement uses TRBV6-1 and TRBJ1-2; 8 bases are a match to TRBD1. In germline, CDR1 is MNHNS, CDR2 SASEGT. Unmatched junction bases numbered 4, after V lost 6 bases and J lost 7 bases. This CDR3 has 12 amino acids. CDR3 sequence: CASRDRESGYTF. CDR3 nucleotide sequence: TGTGCCAGCAGGGACAGGGAGTCTGGCTACACCTTC.

The rearrangement links TRBV4-1 to TRBJ2-3; 8 positions agree with TRBD2. Trimming cost V 1 base and J 7 bases; bases outside gene matches: 16. This CDR3 has 18 amino acids. Germline lookup yields CDR1 MGHRA and CDR2 YSYEKL. As DNA, the CDR3 is TGCGCCAGCAGCCAAGGGCCCCTAAGGCGGGGGGTAACGTATACGCAGTATTTT. Translation: CASSQGPLRRGVTYTQYF.

The V call is TRBV27, the J call TRBJ2-3; TRBD2 matches 10 bases. Germline V gives CDR1 MNHEY, CDR2 SMNVEV (reference sequence). V lost 5 bases and J lost 2; bases outside the gene matches: 4. The CDR3 spans 15 residues. CDR3 in DNA: TGTGCCAGCAGTAATAGCGGGAGGAACACAGATACGCAGTATTTT. This gives the protein CASSNSGRNTDTQYF.

The chain combines TRBV28 with TRBJ1-3; D is possibly TRBD1 (6 bases). Trimming took 2 bases from V and 0 from J, leaving 14 bases between them. Germline CDR1 reads MDHEN; CDR2 reads SYDVKM. There are 17 residues in the CDR3. CDR3 sequence (DNA): TGTGCCAGCAGTTTAATTCGTACAGGGAGCTCTGGAAACACCATATATTTT. Its protein product is CASSLIRTGSSGNTIYF.

The chain carries TRBV6-6 and TRBJ1-1; tentative D call: TRBD1 (6 bases). Germline CDR1 and CDR2: MNHNY and SVGAGI (reference sequence). V dropped 5 bases and J dropped 8 bases, with 12 bases sitting between them. This CDR3 is built from 12 residues. In DNA form, the CDR3 reads TGTGCCAGCAGTCCAGGGGATTACGAAGCTTTCTTT. Its translation: CASSPGDYEAFF.

This chain connects TRBV5-5 to TRBJ2-3, with TRBD1 matching 8 bases. The ends lost 2 bases at V and 5 bases at J; junction bases unmatched: 7. This CDR3 comprises 15 residues. Germline CDR1 SGHKS, CDR2 YYEKEE (reference sequence). The CDR3 DNA sequence: TGTGCCAGCAGCTTCCAGGGGGCGCGGGGAGATACGCAGTATTTT. As protein: CASSFQGARGDTQYF. The full variable domain, in which reference TRBV5-5 and TRBJ2-3 provide the parts outside the CDR3, is DAGVTQSPTHLIKTRGQQVTLRCSPISGHKSVSWYQQVLGQGPQFIFQYYEKEERGRGNFPDRFSARQFPNYSSELNVNALLLGDSALYLCASSFQGARGDTQYFGPGTRLTVL.